A single sample is the source of the 4 T cell receptor beta chains below, sequenced in a study of T cell responses to AZD1222 COVID-19 vaccine. Only in-frame clones appear in the TCRdb table, and some are missing; sequencing was by immunoSEQ multiplex PCR. Altogether some 170,000 clones are present, 85% to 95% being singletons, with the ten largest covering around 3%. The specimen was peripheral blood, collected on day 0 of AZD1222 vaccination. The receptors were sampled from an adult in good health.

The J gene is TRBJ2-7, the V gene TRBV29-1; D is ambiguous. The CDR3 contains 11 residues. Germline V lookup: CDR1 SQVTM, CDR2 ANQGSEA. V lost 3 bases and J lost 5, with 8 bases in between. CDR3 DNA sequence: TGCAGCGTTGAGTGGGCCAACGAGCAGTACTTC. It specifies CSVEWANEQYF.

The chain is built from TRBV7-9 and TRBJ2-7, with 7 bases that match TRBD1. With V trimmed by 0 bases and J by 2 bases, 7 bases remained unmatched. The length of the CDR3 is 16 residues. Per the germline V gene, CDR1 is SEHNR and CDR2 is FQNEAQ (reference sequence). In DNA form, the CDR3 reads TGTGCCAGCAGCTTAGCGGGGGACAGTGAGACCTACGAGCAGTACTTC. Amino acids: CASSLAGDSETYEQYF. The whole variable domain, remainder taken from reference TRBV7-9 and TRBJ2-7, is DTGVSQNPRHKITKRGQNVTFRCDPISEHNRLYWYRQTLGQGPEFLTYFQNEAQLEKSRLLSDRFSAERPKGSFSTLEIQRTEQGDSAMYLCASSLAGDSETYEQYFGPGTRLTVT.

The rearrangement joins TRBV18 to TRBJ1-1; D unclear. V was clipped by 2 bases and J by 4 bases, with 14 bases between them. CDR3 length equals 15 residues. Germline lookup yields CDR1 KGHSH and CDR2 LQKENI. The CDR3: CASSPNPGPGTEAFF. The CDR3, as DNA: TGTGCCAGCTCACCAAACCCCGGACCCGGCACTGAAGCTTTCTTT.

The rearrangement uses TRBV14 and TRBJ2-5; 12 bases map to TRBD2. This CDR3 spans 16 amino acids. V lost 0 bases, J lost 8 bases, and 7 bases stayed unmatched. Germline loops: CDR1 SGHDN, CDR2 FVKESK. The CDR3 loop reads CASSQDKGLAGSTQYF. The CDR3 DNA reads as TGTGCCAGCAGCCAAGATAAGGGACTAGCGGGCAGCACCCAGTACTTC.